The 5 T cell receptor beta chains below come from one sample, sequenced in a study of T-cell memory formation after mild COVID-19. TCRdb used MiXCR to reprocess the 5' RACE reads, holding one entry per CDR3 protein. The sample holds approximately 300,000 distinct CDR3 sequences, approximately 16% seen once. The sample comprised PBMCs or a T cell subset sorted from them (not recorded which). The receptors originated from a man aged 18 to 35 who had mild COVID-19 (a few samples of this study predate the infection). Cell type and time point are not known.

In its sample, this clonotype was seen many times. This chain uses TRBV11-2 with TRBJ1-6, with 7 bases fitting TRBD1. The trim removed 5 bases at V and 10 bases at J, leaving 11 bases unmatched. The length of the CDR3 is 15 residues. Germline V gene sequence: CDR1 SGHAT, CDR2 FQNNGV. The CDR3 DNA follows: TGTGCCAGCAGCCCATCAAGACAGGGCTTATCACCCCTCCACTTT. It translates to CASSPSRQGLSPLHF.

J is TRBJ2-3 and V is TRBV7-9, with 11 bases matching TRBD2. V was pared by 4 bases and J by 1 base, with 10 bases of the junction left unmatched. The CDR3 totals 18 residues. Germline V lookup: CDR1 SEHNR, CDR2 FQNEAQ (reference sequence). CDR3 residues: CASSSYRSTSGGTDTQYF. CDR3 sequence (DNA): TGTGCCAGCAGCTCCTACCGTTCGACTAGCGGGGGCACAGATACGCAGTATTTT.

This clonotype was counted a few times. V and J are TRBV5-5 and TRBJ2-4; 7 nucleotides line up with TRBD1. Germline V gives CDR1 SGHKS, CDR2 YYEKEE (reference sequence). V was clipped by 0 bases and J by 1 base; unmatched bases: 4. This CDR3 has 16 residues. The CDR3 protein is CASSLGGGLAKNIQYF. CDR3 coding DNA: TGTGCCAGCAGCTTGGGAGGGGGCTTGGCCAAAAACATTCAGTACTTC.

In its sample, this clonotype was seen many times. This chain joins TRBV29-1 and TRBJ2-2; TRBD1 or TRBD2 may be the D gene (5 bases each). Germline-derived CDR1 and CDR2 are SQVTM and ANQGSEA. The CDR3 spans 12 residues. The germline V and J ends were trimmed by 6 bases and 6 bases, with 11 bases remaining between them. The CDR3 DNA reads TGCAGCGTGGAGGTGACAGCCGGGGAGCTGTTTTTT. Translated: CSVEVTAGELFF.

The CDR3 reads CASSLRGYSNQPQHF. The DNA of the CDR3 is TGTGCCAGCAGCTTACGCGGGTATAGCAATCAGCCCCAGCATTTT. The gene calls are TRBV5-6 and TRBJ1-5; D remains ambiguous. The germline CDR1 and CDR2 sequences are SGHDT and YYEEEE. This CDR3 region has 15 residues. Trimming shortened V by 2 bases and J by 0 bases, and 9 bases separated the two germline ends.